This record covers a single T cell receptor beta chain. Its antigen is still unknown. The time point denotes: newly diagnosed, previously untreated cHL patient sample. This sample is part of a study of PD-1 blockade in classical Hodgkin lymphoma. The study, taken as a whole, reports: Relapsed/refractory patients reportedly had the lowest baseline TCR diversity, below newly diagnosed patients, who were below healthy donors.

Profiled with immunoSEQ multiplex PCR; TCRdb holds only in-frame clones, not every one. Of tens of thousands of clones in the sample, roughly 88% were seen once. The clonotype was recovered from a human donor with classical Hodgkin lymphoma. Sequencing input: peripheral blood mononuclear cells (PBMCs).

The CDR3 coding sequence is TGCGCCAGCTCTCTTACCACGAACACTGAAGCTTTCTTT. Protein sequence: CASSLTTNTEAFF. The chain has TRBV5-1 and TRBJ1-1, with D hard to call. V dropped 7 bases and J dropped 1 base, with 11 bases sitting between them. Per the germline V gene, CDR1 is SGHRS and CDR2 is YFSETQ. CDR3 length: 13 amino acids.